The 21 T cell receptor beta chains below were found in one sample sequenced in a study of identical twins. In TCRdb, the 5' RACE reads were re-called with MiXCR into one record per CDR3 protein. The sample shows nearly 650,000 distinct CDR3 sequences, 7.1% of them seen only once. The same sample was also used in a study of yellow fever vaccine responses in identical twins.

The specimen sequenced was PBMCs. Receptors were obtained from a woman younger than 35 in good health.

This clonotype was detected only a few times. The chain uses TRBV5-1 and TRBJ2-3; D uncertain. Germline V CDR1 and CDR2: SGHRS, YFSETQ. V was pared by 0 bases and J by 2 bases, with 10 bases between. The length of the CDR3 is 15 residues. The CDR3 DNA is TGCGCCAGCAGCTTGGGTCAGACCCTCACAGATACGCAGTATTTT. Translated, it gives CASSLGQTLTDTQYF.

The table lists this clonotype with many counts. The V call is TRBV25-1, the J call TRBJ2-7; 7 bases fit TRBD1. The CDR3 contains 15 residues. Per germline, CDR1 MGHDK and CDR2 SYGVNS. The V gene end was trimmed by 6 bases and the J gene end by 2 bases; junction bases not matched to a gene: 10. In DNA, the CDR3 is TGTGCCAGCAGCGCCCCTGGACAGGAAGCCTACGAGCAGTACTTC. It is translated as CASSAPGQEAYEQYF.

This clonotype has just a few counts. The rearrangement joins TRBV20-1 to TRBJ1-4, with D possibly TRBD1 on 5 matching bases. Germline assignment: CDR1 DFQATT and CDR2 SNEGSKA (reference sequence). The CDR3 length is 17 residues. Deletions cut 0 bases from V and 8 bases from J, with 22 bases between. CDR3 DNA sequence: TGCAGTGCTAGAGATGGGGAAGGGGTCAGGGTCGGAGAAAAACTGTTTTTT. Its translation: CSARDGEGVRVGEKLFF.

The chain links TRBV10-3 to TRBJ2-1; TRBD2 aligns across 10 bases. This CDR3 region has 15 residues. V dropped 4 bases and J dropped 6; count of bases not matched to a gene: 6. CDR1 ENHRY and CDR2 SYGVKD come from the germline V gene. For the CDR3, the DNA is TGTGCCATCAGTGTCCTAGCGGGAGAATCCAATGAGCAGTTCTTC. Protein product: CAISVLAGESNEQFF.

Ten or more counts support this clonotype. The CDR3 sequence is CASSLSGAPYNEQFF. DNA of the CDR3: TGCGCCAGCAGCTTGTCCGGGGCCCCCTACAATGAGCAGTTCTTC. The chain is built from TRBV5-1 and TRBJ2-1; D tentatively fits TRBD1 or TRBD2 (5 bases each). The CDR3 contains 15 residues. Germline CDR1 SGHRS, CDR2 YFSETQ. V was cut by 1 base and J by 2 bases, with 10 bases left in between.

The gene calls are TRBV28 and TRBJ2-1, with unresolved D. Per germline, CDR1 MDHEN and CDR2 SYDVKM. There are 16 residues in the CDR3. V dropped 3 bases and J dropped 0 bases, with 12 bases sitting between them. The CDR3 coding sequence is TGTGCCAGCAGTTTTTCCGTCTCCAGCTCCTACAATGAGCAGTTCTTC. Translating gives CASSFSVSSSYNEQFF.

Regarding this clonotype: A much larger clonotype is one base distant, so this may be a read error. Here the CDR3 omits its conserved ending phenylalanine or tryptophan, so a read error is the likely source. The V call is TRBV20-1, the J call TRBJ2-5; no clear D gene. Germline lookup yields CDR1 DFQATT and CDR2 SNEGSKA (reference sequence). The CDR3 runs to 14 residues. V lost 0 bases, J lost 0 bases, and 8 bases lay in between. Written as DNA, the CDR3 is TGCAGTGCTAGAGAGGGCACACACCAAGAGACCCAGTACTGC. Translating gives CSAREGTHQETQYC.

In its sample, this clonotype was seen many times. The gene calls are TRBV12-3 or TRBV12-4 and TRBJ2-5; the D gene is possibly TRBD2 (6 bases). V lost 6 bases to trimming and J lost 5 bases, with 19 bases between them. CDR3 size: 15 residues. CDR3 residues: CASSPQEGLEETQYF. Here the CDR3 DNA reads TGTGCCAGCAGCCCCCAGGAGGGCCTTGAGGAGACCCAGTACTTC.

The chain has TRBV11-2 and TRBJ2-4, with 14 bases identical to TRBD2. This CDR3 is built from 18 residues. The junction had 4 bases not matched to a gene; V was cut back by 0 bases and J by 3 bases. The germline CDR1 and CDR2 sequences are SGHAT and FQNNGV. CDR3 nucleotides: TGTGCCAGCAGCTTAGAGGGACTAGCGGGAGTCGGCAAAAACATTCAGTACTTC. Translated, it gives CASSLEGLAGVGKNIQYF.

This clonotype was counted ten times or more. This rearrangement joins TRBV28 to TRBJ2-1; maybe TRBD1 (6 bases). The CDR3 consists of 17 residues. The V and J ends lost 4 bases and 5 bases respectively, with 21 bases between them. Germline V CDR1 and CDR2: MDHEN, SYDVKM. The CDR3 region has the DNA TGTGCCAGCAGTTCCATAACCGGACAGTCCGGGCACAATGAGCAGTTCTTC. Protein: CASSSITGQSGHNEQFF.

This clonotype was picked up a small number of times. The genes are TRBV28 and TRBJ2-3; 10 bases match TRBD2. The trim removed 6 bases at V and 2 bases at J, leaving 8 bases unmatched. This CDR3 spans 16 amino acids. From germline, CDR1 is MDHEN and CDR2 SYDVKM. The CDR3 bases are TGTGCCAGCAGAGACCCTAGCGGGGGCCTCACAGATACGCAGTATTTT. This encodes CASRDPSGGLTDTQYF.

The genes are TRBV20-1 and TRBJ1-6; no firm D call. The CDR3 spans 17 residues. Germline V gene data show CDR1 as DFQATT and CDR2 as SNEGSKA (reference sequence). Between the trimmed V and J ends, which lost 0 bases and 0 bases, there was a span of 12 bases. CDR3 coding DNA: TGCAGTGCTAGAGATCGGGAGATAAGCTCCTATAATTCACCCCTCCACTTT. Amino acid sequence: CSARDREISSYNSPLHF.

This clonotype showed up many times. The chain couples TRBV7-9 to TRBJ2-7; the D gene is possibly TRBD2 (7 bases). This CDR3 has 14 amino acids. Germline CDR1 reads SEHNR; CDR2 reads FQNEAQ (reference sequence). V lost 6 bases and J lost 0, with 12 bases in between. The CDR3 here is CASRGGDTSYEQYF. The CDR3 nucleotides are TGTGCCAGCAGAGGGGGGGACACCTCCTACGAGCAGTACTTC.

Points on this clonotype: With a much larger clone just one base away, this may be a read error. CDR3 protein: CASSLVWGSYEQYF. The CDR3 bases are TGCGCCAGCAGCCTCGTATGGGGATCCTACGAGCAGTACTTC. This sequence joins TRBV4-1 and TRBJ2-7; D not certain. V gave up 4 bases and J gave up 1 base, with 11 bases separating them. The CDR3 is 14 amino acids. Germline V gene sequence: CDR1 MGHRA, CDR2 YSYEKL.

The J gene is TRBJ2-3, the V gene TRBV5-5; D gene ambiguous. The CDR3 covers 16 residues. Germline loops: CDR1 SGHKS, CDR2 YYEKEE (reference sequence). V was pared by 4 bases and J by 4 bases, with 19 bases between. The CDR3 is CASSQKFMSKADTQYF. The CDR3 coding sequence is TGTGCCAGCAGCCAAAAATTCATGAGTAAGGCAGATACGCAGTATTTT.

The V and J genes are TRBV11-2 and TRBJ2-1; 14 positions agree with TRBD2. The CDR3 spans 20 residues. With 5 bases clipped from V and 0 bases from J, the junction kept 12 bases outside the gene matches. Germline V gene sequence: CDR1 SGHAT, CDR2 FQNNGV. The CDR3 spells CASSPRAGTSGSHSYNEQFF. CDR3 in DNA: TGTGCCAGCAGCCCGCGCGCCGGGACTAGCGGGAGCCACTCCTACAATGAGCAGTTCTTC.

This clonotype was seen only a few times. This chain connects TRBV6-5 to TRBJ1-5; D remains unclear. This CDR3 region has 15 residues. CDR1 is MNHEY and CDR2 is SVGAGI in the germline V gene. Trimming cost V 0 bases and J 3 bases, with 9 bases left between them. The DNA of the CDR3 is TGTGCCAGCAGTTACTCGAGTCAGGTCAATCAGCCCCAGCATTTT. Its translation: CASSYSSQVNQPQHF.

The rearrangement joins TRBV14 to TRBJ2-1, with no clear D. This CDR3 has 14 amino acids. From germline, CDR1 is SGHDN and CDR2 FVKESK. Between the trimmed V and J ends, which lost 0 bases and 8 bases, there was a span of 11 bases. The CDR3 nucleotides read TGTGCCAGCAGCCAAGATTCCTTAGGCGATGAGCAGTTCTTC. Translation: CASSQDSLGDEQFF.

This clonotype was seen a handful of times. V gene TRBV5-1 combines with J gene TRBJ2-7, with D perhaps given as TRBD1 or TRBD2 (5 bases each). The CDR3 is 15 residues long. V lost 4 bases, J lost 3 bases, and 17 bases lay in between. The germline V gene encodes CDR1 SGHRS and CDR2 YFSETQ. The CDR3 here is CASSPGTATNYEQYF. CDR3 coding DNA: TGCGCCAGCAGCCCCGGGACCGCTACGAACTACGAGCAGTACTTC. The full variable domain, its missing parts supplied by reference TRBV5-1 and TRBJ2-7, is KAGVTQTPRYLIKTRGQQVTLSCSPISGHRSVSWYQQTPGQGLQFLFEYFSETQRNKGNFPGRFSGRQFSNSRSEMNVSTLELGDSALYLCASSPGTATNYEQYFGPGTRLTVT.

This clonotype has more than one count but fewer than ten. This chain joins TRBV12-3 or TRBV12-4 and TRBJ2-3, with TRBD2 identical over 13 bases. The CDR3 is made up of 17 amino acids. V trimming: 4 bases; J trimming: 2 bases; junction bases outside the gene matches: 6. The CDR3, as DNA: TGTGCCAGCAGTTCAGGACTAGCGGGAGTTTTCACAGATACGCAGTATTTT. This translates into CASSSGLAGVFTDTQYF.

This clonotype was detected many times. The chain uses TRBV5-5 and TRBJ2-7; 8 bases fit TRBD1. V lost 7 bases, J lost 4 bases, and 7 bases stayed unmatched. Per germline, CDR1 SGHKS and CDR2 YYEKEE (reference sequence). The CDR3 extends over 13 amino acids. The CDR3 DNA follows: TGTGCCAGCCATCAGGGGGCGAATTACGAGCAGTACGTC. Translated: CASHQGANYEQYV.